This entry describes one T cell receptor (beta chain). Antigen unknown. The record originates from a study of cytomegalovirus exposure and HLA in healthy donors. Vbeta (60) and Jbeta (13) primers were used in the PCR. Some clones are missing from TCRdb's copy, which holds only in-frame ones; the method was immunoSEQ multiplex PCR. The sample comprises under 200,000 clones, more than 60% of which are singletons, and more than 4% rests with the top ten. The CDR3 length is 12 residues. Trimming shortened V by 5 bases and J by 8 bases, and 12 bases separated the two germline ends. Germline assignment: CDR1 LNHDA and CDR2 SQIVND (reference sequence). Study-level findings and limits: For most subjects, TCR beta sequences were reported to predict HLA-A and HLA-B alleles with accuracy. A few V segments could not be told apart, such as TRBV6-2 and TRBV6-3, and were left out. The investigators catalogued 150 or so TCR beta chains as cytomegalovirus-associated.

Sequenced: PBMCs. The V and J genes are TRBV19 and TRBJ1-1; D gene unclear. This receptor was taken from a male donor in good health and CMV-seronegative. The CDR3: CASSSPHPEAFF. The CDR3 bases are TGTGCCAGTAGTTCGCCACACCCGGAAGCTTTCTTT.